The 10 T cell receptor beta chains presented below share a single source sample, sequenced in a study of STAT5B mutations in CD4+ large granular lymphocyte leukemia. Profiled with immunoSEQ multiplex PCR; TCRdb holds only in-frame clones, not every one. The repertoire includes 38,000 or so clones, about 82% of them detected once, and roughly 1.3% sits in the top ten. The specimen sequenced was CD4+ T cells from blood buffy coats. These receptors were obtained from a human donor in good health.

In this sample, this clone turned up a few times. V is TRBV6-1 and J is TRBJ1-5; a possible D gene is TRBD1 (5 bases). This CDR3 has 15 amino acids. V lost 7 bases and J 0 bases, leaving 13 bases between the germline ends. Germline CDR1 MNHNS, CDR2 SASEGT. The CDR3: CASTRGTDSNQPQHF. Written as DNA, the CDR3 is TGTGCCAGCACTAGAGGGACGGATAGCAATCAGCCCCAGCATTTT.

The chain joins TRBV28 to TRBJ2-6; no definite D call. V dropped 11 bases and J dropped 0 bases, with 11 bases sitting between them. Germline CDR1 is MDHEN and CDR2 is SYDVKM. The CDR3 is 14 residues long. DNA for the CDR3: TGTGCCGGAAAGGGTAGCTCTGGGGCCAACGTCCTGACTTTC. This sequence encodes CAGKGSSGANVLTF.

The rearrangement joins TRBV4-3 to TRBJ2-4; a possible D gene is TRBD2 (5 bases). V was shortened by 4 bases and J by 5 bases, with 9 bases between the two germline ends. Germline-derived CDR1 and CDR2 are LGHNA and YSLEER. This CDR3 is built from 13 residues. The CDR3 protein is CASSPGRENIQYF. CDR3 coding DNA: TGCGCCAGCAGCCCCGGGCGGGAAAACATTCAGTACTTC.

This rearrangement joins TRBV5-1 to TRBJ2-5; the D call may be TRBD1 or TRBD2 (5 bases each). Deletions cut 0 bases from V and 5 bases from J, with 11 bases between. Germline-derived CDR1 and CDR2 are SGHRS and YFSETQ. The CDR3 is made up of 14 amino acids. CDR3 coding DNA: TGCGCCAGCAGCTTGGGGGACGGCACGGAGACCCAGTACTTC. Protein: CASSLGDGTETQYF. The variable domain in full, completed from reference TRBV5-1 and TRBJ2-5, reads KAGVTQTPRYLIKTRGQQVTLSCSPISGHRSVSWYQQTPGQGLQFLFEYFSETQRNKGNFPGRFSGRQFSNSRSEMNVSTLELGDSALYLCASSLGDGTETQYFGPGTRLLVL.

The chain uses TRBV2 and TRBJ1-1; D is undetermined. CDR3 length: 14 amino acids. Germline assignment: CDR1 SNHLY and CDR2 FYNNEI. V was clipped by 6 bases and J by 1 base, with 12 bases between them. The CDR3 is CASRFGRRNTEAFF. The CDR3 DNA follows: TGTGCCAGCAGATTCGGGCGGAGGAACACTGAAGCTTTCTTT.

The chain is built from TRBV9 and TRBJ2-6; D is unclear. Germline CDR1 SGDLS, CDR2 YYNGEE. The V gene lost 3 bases and the J gene lost 4 bases, with 14 bases spanning the gap. The CDR3 sequence is 16 residues long. In DNA form, the CDR3 reads TGTGCCAGCAGCGAGAGCCCAGTTGCCGGGGCCAACGTCCTGACTTTC. Translation gives CASSESPVAGANVLTF.

This chain joins TRBV6-1 and TRBJ1-4, with D uncertain. Germline V gives CDR1 MNHNS, CDR2 SASEGT. The CDR3 is 12 amino acids. V lost 6 bases and J 5 bases, leaving 7 bases between the germline ends. The CDR3 region is CASRKLNEKLFF. The CDR3 DNA reads as TGTGCCAGCAGAAAATTGAATGAAAAACTGTTTTTT.

The CDR3 bases are TGTGCCAGCAGCCTCGGTATAGGGACGCAGTATTTT. It translates to CASSLGIGTQYF. This chain uses TRBV5-4 with TRBJ2-3; D remains unclear. The length of the CDR3 is 12 residues. Trimming removed 4 bases from V and 9 bases from J, with 12 bases in between. Germline V gives CDR1 SGHNT, CDR2 YYREEE (reference sequence).

The CDR3 sequence is CASSPGQQGMYEQYF. The CDR3 nucleotides read TGTGCCAGCAGCCCGGGCCAACAGGGGATGTACGAGCAGTACTTC. The chain carries TRBV7-6 and TRBJ2-7; 7 bases line up with TRBD1. Trimming removed 5 bases from V and 4 bases from J; junction bases left unmatched: 11. CDR1 and CDR2 from the germline V gene are SGHVS and FNYEAQ. This CDR3 has 15 amino acids.

The chain combines TRBV4-1 with TRBJ1-1, with 8 bases identical to TRBD1. Germline V gene lookup returns CDR1 MGHRA and CDR2 YSYEKL. V lost 5 bases, J lost 3 bases, and 8 bases stayed unmatched. The CDR3 sequence is 15 residues long. CDR3 nucleotide sequence: TGCGCCAGCAGCACCCGGGACAGGCTCCACACTGAAGCTTTCTTT. This codes for CASSTRDRLHTEAFF.